This TCR beta chain came from a study of blood T cell repertoires in COVID-19. Only in-frame clones appear in the TCRdb table, and some are missing; sequencing was by immunoSEQ multiplex PCR. Of about 310,000 clones listed, around 84% are singletons. The CDR3 extends over 15 amino acids. Trimming stripped 8 bases from V and 8 bases from J, with 19 bases between. Germline V gene data show CDR1 as LNHDA and CDR2 as SQIVND (reference sequence). The rearrangement joins TRBV19 to TRBJ1-6; D ambiguous. The source material was PBMCs or T cells enriched from blood (not recorded which). This clonotype originated in a woman aged 30 to 39 who had been exposed to COVID-19. CDR3 bases: TGTGCCAGTCGGGAGTTTCAAGGACTTTATTCACCCCTCCACTTT. It codes for CASREFQGLYSPLHF.